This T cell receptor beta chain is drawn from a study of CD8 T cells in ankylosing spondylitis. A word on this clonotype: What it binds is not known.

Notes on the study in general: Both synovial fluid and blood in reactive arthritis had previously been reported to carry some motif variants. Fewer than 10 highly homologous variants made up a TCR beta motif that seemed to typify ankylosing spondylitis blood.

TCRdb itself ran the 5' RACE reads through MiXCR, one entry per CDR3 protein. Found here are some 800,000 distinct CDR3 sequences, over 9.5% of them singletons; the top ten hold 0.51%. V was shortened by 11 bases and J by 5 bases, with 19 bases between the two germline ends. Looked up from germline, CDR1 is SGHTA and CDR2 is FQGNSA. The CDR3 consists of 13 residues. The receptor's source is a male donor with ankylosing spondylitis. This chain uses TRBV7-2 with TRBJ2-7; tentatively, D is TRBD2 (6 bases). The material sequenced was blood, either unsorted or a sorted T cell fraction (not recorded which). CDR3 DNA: TGTGCCTCCAATTTTTGGGGAGGCCACGAGCAGTACTTC. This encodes CASNFWGGHEQYF.